This entry concerns a single T cell receptor (beta chain). Its cognate antigen is unknown. The sample belongs to a study of beta chain features in type 1 diabetes. Study results and caveats: There was a moderate but significant shortening of TCRB CDR3s in all four CD4+ subsets of Type 1 diabetes patients.

The CDR3 has 14 residues. Germline loops: CDR1 MNHEY, CDR2 SMNVEV (reference sequence). Reverse transcription of all isolated RNA meant that expressed TCRB transcripts were sequenced. Assay: immunoSEQ multiplex PCR; the TCRdb copy retains only in-frame clones and omits some. The data hold about 160,000 clones, with around 10% observed a single time. The sequenced sample consisted of central memory CD4+ T cells from blood. V and J are TRBV27 and TRBJ2-5; 7 bases are shared with TRBD2. Near its end, the DNA agrees better with TRBJ2-7, so the J call may be wrong. This TCR derives from a man aged 25 to 40 with type 1 diabetes. CDR3 DNA sequence: TGTGCCAGCAGTTTACGGGGGAGGGCCTACGAGCAGTACTTC. Protein: CASSLRGRAYEQYF.